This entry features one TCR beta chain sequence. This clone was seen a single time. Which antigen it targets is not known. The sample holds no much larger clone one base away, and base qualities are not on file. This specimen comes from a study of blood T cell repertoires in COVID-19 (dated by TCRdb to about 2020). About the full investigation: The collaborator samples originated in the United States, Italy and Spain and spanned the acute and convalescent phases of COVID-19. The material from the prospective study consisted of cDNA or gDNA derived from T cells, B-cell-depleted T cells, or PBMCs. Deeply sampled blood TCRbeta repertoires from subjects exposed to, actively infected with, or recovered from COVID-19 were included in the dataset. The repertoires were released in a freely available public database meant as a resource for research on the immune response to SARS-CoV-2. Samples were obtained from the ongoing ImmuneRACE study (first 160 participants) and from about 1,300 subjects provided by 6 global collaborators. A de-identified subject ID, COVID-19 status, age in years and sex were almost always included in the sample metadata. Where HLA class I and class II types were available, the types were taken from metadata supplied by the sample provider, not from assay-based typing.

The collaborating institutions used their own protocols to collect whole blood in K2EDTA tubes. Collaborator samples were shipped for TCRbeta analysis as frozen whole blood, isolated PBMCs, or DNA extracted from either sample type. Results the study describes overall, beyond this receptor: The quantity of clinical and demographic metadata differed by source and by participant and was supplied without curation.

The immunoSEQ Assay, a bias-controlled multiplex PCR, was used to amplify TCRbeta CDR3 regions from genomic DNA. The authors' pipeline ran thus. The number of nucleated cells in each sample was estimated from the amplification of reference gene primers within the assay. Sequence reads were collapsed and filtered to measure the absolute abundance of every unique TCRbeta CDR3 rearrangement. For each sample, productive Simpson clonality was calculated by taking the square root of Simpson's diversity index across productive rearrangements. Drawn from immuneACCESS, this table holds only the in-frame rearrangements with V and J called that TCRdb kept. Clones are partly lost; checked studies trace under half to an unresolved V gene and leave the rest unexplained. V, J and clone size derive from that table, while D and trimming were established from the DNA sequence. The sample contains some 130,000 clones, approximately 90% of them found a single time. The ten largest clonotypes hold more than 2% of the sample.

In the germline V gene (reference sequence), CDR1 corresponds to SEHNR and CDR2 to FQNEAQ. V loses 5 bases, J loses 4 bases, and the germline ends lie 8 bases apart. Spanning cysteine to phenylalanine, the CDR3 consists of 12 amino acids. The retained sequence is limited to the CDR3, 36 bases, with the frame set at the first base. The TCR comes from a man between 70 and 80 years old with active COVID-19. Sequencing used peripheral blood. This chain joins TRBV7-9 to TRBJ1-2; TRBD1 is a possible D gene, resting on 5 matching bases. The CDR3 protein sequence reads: CASSPDTYGYTF. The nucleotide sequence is TGTGCCAGCAGCCCGGACACCTATGGCTACACCTTC.